This T cell receptor (beta chain) appears in the sequencing data of a study of CD8 T cells in ankylosing spondylitis. Generation of TCR beta libraries employed quantitative 5'-RACE incorporating molecular barcodes. In TCRdb, the 5' RACE reads were re-called with MiXCR into one record per CDR3 protein. The sample has about 440,000 distinct CDR3 sequences; approximately 17% are singletons. The CDR3 covers 16 residues. V lost 1 base and J 6 bases, leaving 15 bases between the germline ends. Germline V gene sequence: CDR1 MNHEY, CDR2 SVGEGT. In the case of this clonotype: Its antigen is unknown.

General study points: What appeared characteristic of ankylosing spondylitis blood was a TCR beta motif of several highly homologous variants. Reported data indicate significant enrichment of disease-linked clones within matched ankylosing spondylitis synovial fluid.

This sequence joins TRBV6-2 or TRBV6-3 and TRBJ2-2, with a weak D call TRBD2 (5 bases). This clonotype was sampled from a male donor with ankylosing spondylitis. Sequenced: blood, either unsorted or a sorted T cell fraction (not recorded which). CDR3 nucleotide sequence: TGTGCCAGCAGTTACTACGGGGAGTGGGGTGCCGGGGAGCTGTTTTTT. Translating it yields CASSYYGEWGAGELFF.